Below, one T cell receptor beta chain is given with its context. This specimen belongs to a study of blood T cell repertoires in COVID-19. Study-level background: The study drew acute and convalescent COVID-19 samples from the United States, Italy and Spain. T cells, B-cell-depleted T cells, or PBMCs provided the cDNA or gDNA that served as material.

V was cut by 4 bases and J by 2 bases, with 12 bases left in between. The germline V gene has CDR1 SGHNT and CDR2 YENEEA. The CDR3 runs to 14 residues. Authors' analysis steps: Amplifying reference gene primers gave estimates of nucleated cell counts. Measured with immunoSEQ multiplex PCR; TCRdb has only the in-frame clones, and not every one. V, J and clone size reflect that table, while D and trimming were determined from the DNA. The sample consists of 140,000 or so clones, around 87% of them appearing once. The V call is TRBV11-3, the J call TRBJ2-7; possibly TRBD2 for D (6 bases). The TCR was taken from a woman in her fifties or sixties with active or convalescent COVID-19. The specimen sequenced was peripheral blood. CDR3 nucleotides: TGTGCCAGCAGCTCCGGGAGTAGCGCCTACGAGCAGTACTTC. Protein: CASSSGSSAYEQYF. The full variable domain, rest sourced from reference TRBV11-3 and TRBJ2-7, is EAGVVQSPRYKIIEKKQPVAFWCNPISGHNTLYWYLQNLGQGPELLIRYENEEAVDDSQLPKDRFSAERLKGVDSTLKIQPAELGDSAVYLCASSSGSSAYEQYFGPGTRLTVT.